This T cell receptor (beta chain) is drawn from a study of blood T cell repertoires in COVID-19. Study-level information: Both acute and convalescent COVID-19 samples were obtained from the United States, Italy and Spain. In each case, the material was cDNA or gDNA derived from T cells, B-cell-depleted T cells, or PBMCs.

Followed over time, Seattle patients had been enrolled while infection was active. Only in-frame clones appear in the TCRdb table, and some are missing; sequencing was by immunoSEQ multiplex PCR. The sample shows 150,000 to 200,000 clones, 94% of them seen only once. V lost 3 bases and J 4 bases, leaving 6 bases between the germline ends. The CDR3 is made up of 12 amino acids. In germline, CDR1 is MDHEN, CDR2 SYDVKM. The sample taken for sequencing was peripheral blood. The TCR originated in a young man with COVID-19, enrolled during active disease. The genes are TRBV28 and TRBJ1-1; unclear D gene. DNA of the CDR3: TGTGCCAGCAGTTTTTCAGGCACTGAAGCTTTCTTT. It encodes CASSFSGTEAFF.